The 14 T cell receptor beta chains listed next were all sequenced from one sample in a study of response to subunit inactivated influenza vaccine. TCRdb fed the RT-PCR reads into MiXCR, producing one record per CDR3 protein. In the table there are hundreds of thousands of distinct CDR3 sequences, 11% of which are singletons. In addition, the sample was reused for a study of T cells expressing NK-cell markers. That source reports: The authors made TCR beta cDNA libraries by 5'RACE template switching. This switching added a universal primer site and UMIs.

The material was PBMCs from blood, obtained on the day of vaccination. Source of these receptors: a man between 45 and 60 years old who received an inactivated influenza vaccine.

This sequence joins TRBV11-2 and TRBJ2-1, with D uncertain. This CDR3 region has 19 residues. Germline lookup yields CDR1 SGHAT and CDR2 FQNNGV. Trimming left V 2 bases short and J 0 bases short, with 20 bases between. The CDR3 loop is CASSLLWPHRTVSYNEQFF. CDR3 nucleotide sequence: TGTGCCAGCAGCTTATTGTGGCCGCACCGAACTGTCTCCTACAATGAGCAGTTCTTC.

This clonotype was seen more than once but under ten times. This chain joins TRBV12-3 or TRBV12-4 and TRBJ2-1; D is uncertain. Trimming stripped 5 bases from V and 6 bases from J, with 11 bases between. The CDR3 is made up of 13 amino acids. The CDR3: CASSQAEVNEQFF. The CDR3 DNA is TGTGCCAGCAGTCAAGCAGAAGTCAATGAGCAGTTCTTC.

This clonotype has a handful of counts. This chain uses TRBV4-1 with TRBJ2-5, with D perhaps matching TRBD2 (5 bases). Germline CDR1 and CDR2: MGHRA and YSYEKL. Trimming left V 4 bases short and J 5 bases short, with 11 bases between. This CDR3 comprises 13 residues. CDR3 nucleotide sequence: TGCGCCAGCAGCCTGGGAGTTGTGGAGACCCAGTACTTC. Its translation: CASSLGVVETQYF.

Ten or more counts support this clonotype. The rearrangement joins TRBV20-1 to TRBJ2-4; perhaps TRBD1 as D (5 bases). The germline CDR1 and CDR2 sequences are DFQATT and SNEGSKA (reference sequence). V gave up 4 bases and J gave up 9 bases, with 19 bases separating them. The CDR3 is 14 residues long. In DNA, the CDR3 is TGCAGTGCTATCGGACACCAGGGTTTGGTCATTCAGTACTTC. It yields the protein CSAIGHQGLVIQYF.

The rearrangement joins TRBV6-1 to TRBJ2-7; D may correspond to TRBD1 or TRBD2 (5 bases each). Germline CDR1 reads MNHNS; CDR2 reads SASEGT. V was shortened by 6 bases and J by 7 bases, with 16 bases between the two germline ends. This CDR3 spans 13 amino acids. Here the CDR3 reads CASRGVPSEEQYF. The CDR3 nucleotides are TGTGCCAGCAGGGGGGTACCCTCTGAGGAGCAGTACTTC.

In this sample, this clonotype turned up many times. The chain uses TRBV12-3 or TRBV12-4 and TRBJ2-1; 12 positions match TRBD2. The ends lost 4 bases at V and 7 bases at J; junction bases unmatched: 5. The CDR3 loop spans 15 amino acids. The chain's CDR3 is CASSYGLAGKNEQFF. The CDR3 DNA reads TGTGCCAGCAGTTACGGACTAGCGGGAAAGAATGAGCAGTTCTTC.

This clonotype was picked up a small number of times. This chain connects TRBV7-9 to TRBJ1-1; 11 positions match TRBD1. The CDR3 totals 15 residues. The V segment lost 6 bases and the J segment 2 bases; nucleotides outside the gene matches: 5. Germline V gene sequence: CDR1 SEHNR, CDR2 FQNEAQ (reference sequence). CDR3 in amino acids: CASRGQGADNTEAFF. CDR3 coding DNA: TGTGCCAGCAGAGGACAGGGGGCAGACAACACTGAAGCTTTCTTT.

The sample holds a few counts of this clonotype. The chain employs TRBV4-3 and TRBJ2-7; no firm D call. Germline CDR1 and CDR2: LGHNA and YSLEER. The CDR3 is made up of 12 amino acids. The V end was cut by 3 bases, the J end by 7 bases, with 10 bases between. The CDR3 is CASSQPGREQYF. The CDR3 region has the DNA TGCGCCAGCAGCCAGCCTGGCAGGGAGCAGTACTTC.

This rearrangement joins TRBV9 to TRBJ1-1; no clear D. V gave up 4 bases and J gave up 0 bases, with 7 bases separating them. The CDR3 runs to 13 residues. Germline V CDR1 and CDR2: SGDLS, YYNGEE. The DNA for the CDR3 is TGTGCCAGCAGCACCCAAGTGAACACTGAAGCTTTCTTT. Translated, it gives CASSTQVNTEAFF.

This clonotype has a handful of counts. The chain recombines TRBV10-3 with TRBJ1-2, with D perhaps TRBD1 (5 bases). CDR3 length: 12 residues. Deletions cut 2 bases from V and 5 bases from J, with 6 bases between. Germline V gives CDR1 ENHRY, CDR2 SYGVKD. The CDR3 nucleotides read TGTGCCATCAGTGAGCCAGGGTATGGCTACACCTTC. Protein sequence: CAISEPGYGYTF.

The table lists this clonotype with a few counts. The DNA for the CDR3 is TGCAGTGCCAACCTCCACGAGCAGTACTTC. Encoded protein: CSANLHEQYF. J is TRBJ2-7 and V is TRBV20-1; D call uncertain. From germline, CDR1 is DFQATT and CDR2 SNEGSKA (reference sequence). The V end was cut by 6 bases, the J end by 5 bases, with 8 bases between. This CDR3 comprises 10 residues.

This clonotype was counted between two and nine times. The chain uses TRBV5-1 and TRBJ2-7, with D possibly being TRBD2 (6 bases). This CDR3 spans 15 amino acids. The germline V gene has CDR1 SGHRS and CDR2 YFSETQ. V was trimmed by 0 bases and J by 0 bases, leaving 10 bases between them. CDR3 amino acids: CASSLVRGSSYEQYF. CDR3 nucleotide sequence: TGCGCCAGCAGCTTGGTTCGGGGGAGCTCCTACGAGCAGTACTTC.

The table lists this clonotype with a few counts. The J gene is TRBJ2-2, the V gene TRBV4-1, with D unclear. In germline, CDR1 is MGHRA, CDR2 YSYEKL. This CDR3 is built from 12 residues. The V and J ends lost 1 base and 7 bases respectively, with 4 bases between them. DNA of the CDR3: TGCGCCAGCAGCCAAGCTTTCGGGGAGCTGTTTTTT. This codes for CASSQAFGELFF.

The J gene is TRBJ2-7, the V gene TRBV20-1; D remains unclear. CDR1 and CDR2 from the germline V gene are DFQATT and SNEGSKA (reference sequence). V lost 4 bases, J lost 2 bases, and 18 bases lay in between. The CDR3 loop spans 15 amino acids. CDR3 DNA: TGCAGTGCTATTCTAGGGCCCAAAGTACCCTACGAGCAGTACTTC. Its translation: CSAILGPKVPYEQYF.